The clone carrying this TCR beta chain was recorded at least ten times. The CDR3 sequence is 14 residues long. V was pared by 5 bases and J by 7 bases, with 17 bases between. This entry comes from a study of T cells after yellow fever vaccination. General study findings and limits: Any FACS-sorted repertoire could hold abundant clonotypes that contaminate it from the bulk population.

UMIs and a universal primer site were added when TCR cDNA was made by 5'RACE template switching. TCRdb called the 5' RACE reads again in MiXCR, with one record for every CDR3 protein. This table has fewer than 100,000 distinct CDR3 sequences, almost 9% appearing once. This clonotype originated in a man aged 18 to 29 who received the YFV17D yellow fever vaccine. This chain links TRBV12-3 or TRBV12-4 with TRBJ1-1; D might be TRBD1 (6 bases). The input for sequencing was CD8+ T cells not binding an NS4B(214-222) dextramer, sorted from PBMCs, taken less than 16 days after the first yellow fever vaccination. CDR3 nucleotide sequence: TGTGCCAGCAGTCCAACAGGGTATCTTAATGAAGCTTTCTTT. Encoded protein: CASSPTGYLNEAFF.